This TCR beta chain was found in a study of cytomegalovirus exposure and HLA in healthy donors. On the study more broadly: An earlier analysis identified under 130 million unique TCR beta sequences in 150 million to 200 million T cells.

About this clone: The antigen is not known.

A multiplex PCR was run with 60 Vbeta primers and 13 Jbeta primers. Sequenced by immunoSEQ multiplex PCR; TCRdb stores in-frame clones only, minus some. Counted here are around 90,000 clones, roughly 72% occurring once; the ten biggest clones make up approximately 0.6%. Findings and limits, study-wide: Some public TCRs appeared in many individuals, while most sequences were rare. The authors later linked a missense DCLRE1C variant to TCR beta V- and J-gene trimming. Segments of the TCR beta V type were, in most cases, productive about 87% or about 30% of the time in an earlier analysis.

Deletions cut 0 bases from V and 3 bases from J, with 11 bases between. The CDR3 covers 15 residues. CDR1 SGHDT and CDR2 YYEEEE come from the germline V gene. The sequence came from a man between 25 and 39 years old in good health and CMV-seronegative. Input material: PBMCs. The gene calls are TRBV5-6 and TRBJ2-3; perhaps TRBD1 as D (5 bases). DNA for the CDR3: TGTGCCAGCAGCTTGGACAGGATAAGAACAGATACGCAGTATTTT. Translating it yields CASSLDRIRTDTQYF.